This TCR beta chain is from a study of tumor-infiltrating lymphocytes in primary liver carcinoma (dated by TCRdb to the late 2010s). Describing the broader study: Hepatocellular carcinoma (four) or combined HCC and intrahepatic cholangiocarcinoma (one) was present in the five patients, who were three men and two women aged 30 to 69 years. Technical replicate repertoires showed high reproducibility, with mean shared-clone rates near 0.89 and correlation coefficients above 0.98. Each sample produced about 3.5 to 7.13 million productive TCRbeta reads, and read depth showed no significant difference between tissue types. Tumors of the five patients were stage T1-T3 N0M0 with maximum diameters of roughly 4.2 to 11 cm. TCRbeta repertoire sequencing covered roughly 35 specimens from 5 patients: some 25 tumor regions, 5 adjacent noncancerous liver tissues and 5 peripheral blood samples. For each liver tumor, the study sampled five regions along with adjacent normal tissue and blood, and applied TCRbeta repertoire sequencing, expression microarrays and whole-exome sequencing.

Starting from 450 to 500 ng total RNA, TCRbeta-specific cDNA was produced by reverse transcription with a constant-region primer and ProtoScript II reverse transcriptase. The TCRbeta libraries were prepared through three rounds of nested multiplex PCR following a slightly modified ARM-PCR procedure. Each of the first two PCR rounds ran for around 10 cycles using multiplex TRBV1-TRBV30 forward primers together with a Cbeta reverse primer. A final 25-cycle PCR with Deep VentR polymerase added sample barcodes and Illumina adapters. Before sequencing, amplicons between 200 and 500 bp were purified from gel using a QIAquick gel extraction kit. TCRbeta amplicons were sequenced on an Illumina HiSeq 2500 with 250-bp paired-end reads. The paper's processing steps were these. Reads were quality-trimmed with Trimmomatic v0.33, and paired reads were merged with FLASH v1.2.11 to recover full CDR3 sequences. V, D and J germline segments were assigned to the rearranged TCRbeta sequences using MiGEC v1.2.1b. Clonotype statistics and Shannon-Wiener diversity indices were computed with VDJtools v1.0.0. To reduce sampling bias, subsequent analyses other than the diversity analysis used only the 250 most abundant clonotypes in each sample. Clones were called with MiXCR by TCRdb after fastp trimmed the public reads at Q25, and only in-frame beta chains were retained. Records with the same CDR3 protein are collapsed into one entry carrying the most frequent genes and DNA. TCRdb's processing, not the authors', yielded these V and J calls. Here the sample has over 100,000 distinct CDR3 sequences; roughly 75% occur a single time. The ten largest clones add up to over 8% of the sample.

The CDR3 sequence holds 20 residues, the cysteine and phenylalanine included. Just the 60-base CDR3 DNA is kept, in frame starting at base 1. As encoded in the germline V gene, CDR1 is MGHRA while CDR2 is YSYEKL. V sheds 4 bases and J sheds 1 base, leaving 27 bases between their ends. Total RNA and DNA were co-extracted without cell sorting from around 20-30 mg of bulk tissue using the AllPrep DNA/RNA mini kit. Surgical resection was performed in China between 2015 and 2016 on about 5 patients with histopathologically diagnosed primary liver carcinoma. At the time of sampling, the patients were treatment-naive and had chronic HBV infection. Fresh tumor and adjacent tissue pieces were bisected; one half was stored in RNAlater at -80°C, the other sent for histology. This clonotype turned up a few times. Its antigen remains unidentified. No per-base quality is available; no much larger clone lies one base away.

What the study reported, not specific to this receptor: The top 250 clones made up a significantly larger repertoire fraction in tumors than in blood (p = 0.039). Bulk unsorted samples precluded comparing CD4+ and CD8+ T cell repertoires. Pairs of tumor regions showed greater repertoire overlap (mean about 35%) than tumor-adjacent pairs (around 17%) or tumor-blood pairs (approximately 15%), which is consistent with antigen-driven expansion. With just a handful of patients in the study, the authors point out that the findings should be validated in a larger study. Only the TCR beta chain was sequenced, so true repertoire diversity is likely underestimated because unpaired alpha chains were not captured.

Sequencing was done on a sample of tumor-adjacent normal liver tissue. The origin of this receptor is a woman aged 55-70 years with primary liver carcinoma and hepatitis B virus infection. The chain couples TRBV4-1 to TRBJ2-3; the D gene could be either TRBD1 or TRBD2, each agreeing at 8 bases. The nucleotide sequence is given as TGCGCCAGCAGCCCGCAACAGGGGGGCTCTATACTAGCGGGCACAGATACGCAGTATTTT. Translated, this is CASSPQQGGSILAGTDTQYF.